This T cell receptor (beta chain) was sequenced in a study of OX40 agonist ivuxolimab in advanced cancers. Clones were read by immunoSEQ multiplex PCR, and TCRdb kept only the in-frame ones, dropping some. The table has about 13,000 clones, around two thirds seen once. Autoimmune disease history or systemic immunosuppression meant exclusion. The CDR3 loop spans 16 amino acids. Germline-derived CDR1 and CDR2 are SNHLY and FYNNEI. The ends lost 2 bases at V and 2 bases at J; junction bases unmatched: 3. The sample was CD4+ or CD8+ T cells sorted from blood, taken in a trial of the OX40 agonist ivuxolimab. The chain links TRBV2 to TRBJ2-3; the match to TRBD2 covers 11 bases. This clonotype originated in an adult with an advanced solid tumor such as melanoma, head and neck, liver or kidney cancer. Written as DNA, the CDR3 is TGTGCCAGCAGTGAACCTAGCGGGGGGTACACAGATACGCAGTATTTT. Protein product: CASSEPSGGYTDTQYF.